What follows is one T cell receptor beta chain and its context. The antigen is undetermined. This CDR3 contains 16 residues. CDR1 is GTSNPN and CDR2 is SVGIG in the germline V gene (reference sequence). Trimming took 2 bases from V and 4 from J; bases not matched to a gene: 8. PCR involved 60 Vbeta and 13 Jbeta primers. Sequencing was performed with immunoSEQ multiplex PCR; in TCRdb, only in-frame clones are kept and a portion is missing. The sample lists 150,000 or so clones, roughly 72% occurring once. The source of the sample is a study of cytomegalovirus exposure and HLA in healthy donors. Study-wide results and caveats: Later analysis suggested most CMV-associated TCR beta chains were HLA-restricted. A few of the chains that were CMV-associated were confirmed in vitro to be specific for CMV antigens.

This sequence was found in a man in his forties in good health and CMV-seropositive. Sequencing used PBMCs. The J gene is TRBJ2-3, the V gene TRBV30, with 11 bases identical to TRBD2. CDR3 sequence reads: CAWSHTSTSGADTQYF. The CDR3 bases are TGTGCCTGGAGTCACACCTCGACTAGCGGGGCAGATACGCAGTATTTT. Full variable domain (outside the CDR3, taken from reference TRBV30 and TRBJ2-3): SQTIHQWPATLVQPVGSPLSLECTVEGTSNPNLYWYRQAAGRGLQLLFYSVGIGQISSEVPQNLSASRPQDRQFILSSKKLLLSDSGFYLCAWSHTSTSGADTQYFGPGTRLTVL.